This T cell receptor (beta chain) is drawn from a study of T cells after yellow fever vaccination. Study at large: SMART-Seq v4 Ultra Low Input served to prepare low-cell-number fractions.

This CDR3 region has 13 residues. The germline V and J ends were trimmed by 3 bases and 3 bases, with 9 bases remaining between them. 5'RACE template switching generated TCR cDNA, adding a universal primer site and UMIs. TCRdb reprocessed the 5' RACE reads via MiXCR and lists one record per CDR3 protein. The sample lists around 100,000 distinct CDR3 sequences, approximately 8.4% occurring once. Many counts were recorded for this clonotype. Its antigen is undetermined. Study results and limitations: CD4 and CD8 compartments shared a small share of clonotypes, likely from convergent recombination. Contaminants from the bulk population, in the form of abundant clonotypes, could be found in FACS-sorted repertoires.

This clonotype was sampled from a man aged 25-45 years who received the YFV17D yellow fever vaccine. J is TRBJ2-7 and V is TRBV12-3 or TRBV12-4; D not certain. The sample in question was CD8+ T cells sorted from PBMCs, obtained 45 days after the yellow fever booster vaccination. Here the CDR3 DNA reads TGTGCCAGCAGTTTTCCCGGGTACTACGAGCAGTACTTC. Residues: CASSFPGYYEQYF.